This entry features one T cell receptor beta chain sequence. Its antigen is not known. This entry is derived from a study of T cell responses to AZD1222 COVID-19 vaccine. Study observations and caveats: Spike as a whole was targeted by vaccine-associated CD4 TCRs, dominant at 160-218 and 743-854. Following two doses of AZD1222, Spike-specific TCR breadth and depth rose. Baseline serostatus was positive in only six AZD1222 recipients.

V was clipped by 3 bases and J by 6 bases; unmatched bases: 4. The length of the CDR3 is 12 residues. The germline gives CDR1 SQVTM, CDR2 ANQGSEA. TCRdb's table, derived via immunoSEQ multiplex PCR, lists solely in-frame clones and lacks some. The sample contains 150,000 or so clones, roughly 87% of which appear only once. The starting material was peripheral blood, obtained on day 0 of AZD1222 vaccination. The chain uses TRBV29-1 and TRBJ1-1, with 7 positions matching TRBD1. This receptor was taken from an adult in good health. The CDR3 loop reads CSVDRGTAEAFF. The CDR3 bases are TGCAGCGTTGACAGGGGGACGGCTGAAGCTTTCTTT.